This TCR beta chain originates from a study of human T cells and chemical hapten exposure (TCRdb year 2021). As for the study more broadly: For sensitization, 2% DPC in acetone was applied to a 2 cm by 2 cm area of upper inner arm skin. Throughout the approximately 25-week study period, patients were also given weekly therapeutic DPC doses on the scalp. Patch testing was done on the upper back using Finn chambers containing 0.01% DPC, and results were scored after 6 days according to International Contact Dermatitis Research Group standards. Most of the patients in the cohort were female, and the cohort covered alopecia areata with under or over 50% scalp involvement, alopecia totalis and alopecia universalis. Libraries were pooled for sequencing, and variation in per-sample TCR yields was attributed mainly to small differences in library volumes within the pool. This study followed changes in the peripheral blood TCR repertoire in vivo during primary and secondary sensitization of alopecia patients to the hapten diphenylcyclopropenone (DPC). Patient blood was sampled pre-sensitization (week 0) and at 2, 6 and about 24 weeks after DPC sensitization. Blood for TCR sequencing was provided by twenty-nine alopecia patients at one to four time points (pre-sensitization, 2, 6 and 24 weeks). Broad study findings and their caveats: No change with DPC sensitization was found in the number of TCRs above 1 in 1000 frequency, and no evidence of global repertoire structure alterations was found. Repeated subsampling changed both the strength of the expansion versus patch-test correlation and the threshold at which that correlation became significant. The number of PT1 expanded TCRs positively correlated with patch test score, significant at thresholds 8, 16 and 32 but not 4. Because all patients had alopecia, a presumed autoimmune disease, the immune response of the patients might differ from that of healthy individuals. Compared with pre-sensitization or healthy control sets, expanded TCRs formed significantly more large CDR3 similarity clusters, which is consistent with antigen-driven responses.

Details on this clonotype: Its antigen is currently not known. Within one base of it there is no much larger clone, and no base qualities were kept.

Read against the paper, the sample's time point label means: pre-sensitization, week 0. The treatment or condition label here, explained by the study, means: therapeutic diphenylcyclopropenone sensitization with weekly scalp DPC. At each patch-test visit, blood was drawn before the patch test was applied. Patients were eligible if aged 18 to 70, diagnosed with alopecia and judged suitable for DPC therapy, and pregnant patients were excluded. Total RNA was extracted from unfractionated whole blood collected in Tempus Blood RNA tubes. Library construction relied on RACE. Instrument on record: NextSeq 500. Library preparation attached unique molecular identifiers to individual cDNA molecules for quantitative, reproducible TCR counting. Both TCR alpha and TCR beta chains were sequenced from each blood RNA sample. From the authors' description of their analysis: Samples had a median of around 92,000 TCRs, with a range from roughly 23,224 to 750,000. The Decombinator software suite was used to annotate the V, J and CDR3 of the TCR reads. For the PS versus PT1 abundance plots, all samples were subsampled to the same number of TCRs (28,000). Expanded TCRs were defined as absent before sensitization and observed at least eight times at the 2-week time point. TCRdb redid the processing of the public reads, applying fastp at Q25 and MiXCR, and retained in-frame beta chains. CDR3 protein sequences are deduplicated, and each keeps its most common genes and DNA. The V and J calls here are based on TCRdb, not the publication. This sample comprises approximately 50,000 distinct CDR3 sequences, about 10% of them detected only once. Clones ranked in the top ten supply around 4.1% of the sample.

The CDR3 goes from the cysteine to the phenylalanine over 13 residues. Only the CDR3 portion is preserved as DNA: 39 bases, with reading frame beginning at the first base. V lost 5 bases and J lost 5 bases; the stretch between them is 10 bases long. The germline V gene (reference sequence) specifies LNHDA as CDR1 and SQIVND as CDR2. Here the sequenced sample was whole blood, taken in connection with sensitization to the hapten diphenylcyclopropenone (DPC). The rearrangement joined TRBV19 to TRBJ1-5; no D gene call is confident. The sequence was obtained from a woman between 35 and 50 years old with alopecia areata. Some clones in this sample may be carry-over from other donors' samples. DNA sequence: TGTGCCAGTAGTGTGGGTAGGGATCAGCCCCAGCATTTT. Translated, this is CASSVGRDQPQHF.